The 22 T cell receptor beta chains presented below share a single source sample, sequenced in a study of shared clonotypes between healthy human individuals. TCRdb's copy holds only in-frame clones and misses some; the assay was immunoSEQ multiplex PCR. The data show approximately 1.5 million clones, 95% to 99% seen once. The sequencing sample was made of naive CD4+ T cells sorted from blood. Subset denoted: CD45RA+ positively selected. These receptors originate from a man aged 30 to 39 in good health.

On this clone: Other DNA sequences of this sample code for an identical CDR3. The gene calls are TRBV7-9 and TRBJ2-7; D uncertain. Germline V gene data show CDR1 as SEHNR and CDR2 as FQNEAQ (reference sequence). The CDR3 is 11 residues long. V was cut by 5 bases and J by 4 bases, with 6 bases left in between. The CDR3 DNA is TGTGCCAGCAGCCACCTGTACGAGCAGTACTTC. Protein product: CASSHLYEQYF. Variable domain in full (rest from reference TRBV7-9 and TRBJ2-7): DTGVSQNPRHKITKRGQNVTFRCDPISEHNRLYWYRQTLGQGPEFLTYFQNEAQLEKSRLLSDRFSAERPKGSFSTLEIQRTEQGDSAMYLCASSHLYEQYFGPGTRLTVT.

J is TRBJ2-7 and V is TRBV6-1; unclear D gene. Trimming shortened V by 1 base and J by 6 bases, and 10 bases separated the two germline ends. Germline-derived CDR1 and CDR2 are MNHNS and SASEGT. This CDR3 has 13 amino acids. Here the CDR3 DNA reads TGTGCCAGCAGTGAAGGGAACCGCGGCGAGCAGTACTTC. Translated: CASSEGNRGEQYF.

The rearrangement links TRBV4-1 to TRBJ2-5, with TRBD2 as a possible D gene (5 bases). This CDR3 is 15 amino acids long. Trimming shortened V by 0 bases and J by 4 bases, and 12 bases separated the two germline ends. CDR1 is MGHRA, CDR2 YSYEKL, per germline. CDR3: CASSQESGWRETQYF. In nucleotides, the CDR3 is TGCGCCAGCAGCCAAGAGTCGGGGTGGCGAGAGACCCAGTACTTC.

The J gene is TRBJ2-2, the V gene TRBV11-3, with D unclear. Germline lookup yields CDR1 SGHNT and CDR2 YENEEA. V dropped 1 base and J dropped 4 bases, with 7 bases sitting between them. This CDR3 region has 14 residues. The CDR3 sequence is CASSLGPSTGELFF. CDR3 DNA sequence: TGTGCCAGCAGCTTAGGTCCGAGCACCGGGGAGCTGTTTTTT.

This chain connects TRBV11-2 to TRBJ1-4; tentatively, D is TRBD1 (6 bases). In germline, CDR1 is SGHAT, CDR2 FQNNGV. The V end was cut by 2 bases, the J end by 4 bases, with 8 bases between. The CDR3 has 14 amino acids. The CDR3 here is CASSLQGSNEKLFF. For the CDR3, the DNA is TGTGCCAGCAGCTTACAGGGGAGTAATGAAAAACTGTTTTTT. The variable domain in full, completed from reference TRBV11-2 and TRBJ1-4, reads EAGVAQSPRYKIIEKRQSVAFWCNPISGHATLYWYQQILGQGPKLLIQFQNNGVVDDSQLPKDRFSAERLKGVDSTLKIQPAKLEDSAVYLCASSLQGSNEKLFFGSGTQLSVL.

This sequence joins TRBV5-1 and TRBJ1-4; 7 bases match TRBD1. This CDR3 is 14 amino acids long. In germline, CDR1 is SGHRS, CDR2 YFSETQ. With V trimmed by 5 bases and J by 5 bases, 6 bases remained unmatched. CDR3 in amino acids: CASSPGQSNEKLFF. The CDR3 coding sequence is TGCGCCAGCAGTCCGGGACAGTCAAATGAAAAACTGTTTTTT.

The gene calls are TRBV7-2 and TRBJ2-5; D is unclear. The CDR3 totals 14 residues. V lost 4 bases, J lost 4 bases, and 13 bases lay in between. In germline, CDR1 is SGHTA, CDR2 FQGNSA. The chain's CDR3 is CASSSGPTGETQYF. CDR3 nucleotide sequence: TGTGCCAGCAGCTCCGGACCAACGGGAGAGACCCAGTACTTC.

The chain is built from TRBV5-1 and TRBJ1-4; 7 bases agree with TRBD1. V shed 4 bases, J shed 5 bases, and the junction held 23 bases outside the gene matches. This CDR3 is 20 amino acids long. Germline V gene lookup returns CDR1 SGHRS and CDR2 YFSETQ. The CDR3 spells CASSGSSGGTLRGPNEKLFF. The CDR3 DNA reads TGCGCCAGCAGCGGGAGTTCCGGAGGCACACTGAGGGGGCCGAATGAAAAACTGTTTTTT. Supplemented by reference TRBV5-1 and TRBJ1-4, the full variable domain reads KAGVTQTPRYLIKTRGQQVTLSCSPISGHRSVSWYQQTPGQGLQFLFEYFSETQRNKGNFPGRFSGRQFSNSRSEMNVSTLELGDSALYLCASSGSSGGTLRGPNEKLFFGSGTQLSVL.

The gene calls are TRBV2 and TRBJ2-2, with 7 bases matching TRBD2. The trim removed 6 bases at V and 4 bases at J, leaving 8 bases unmatched. This CDR3 is built from 15 residues. CDR1 is SNHLY, CDR2 FYNNEI, per germline. CDR3 nucleotide sequence: TGTGCCAGCAGCCTACCGCGGGAGACCACCGGGGAGCTGTTTTTT. Translating it yields CASSLPRETTGELFF.

CDR3 DNA sequence: TGCGCCAGCAGCTCCCACCCCTCGGGGATTAGCTCCTACAATGAGCAGTTCTTC. Its translation is CASSSHPSGISSYNEQFF. This chain uses TRBV5-1 with TRBJ2-1; D might be TRBD2 (5 bases). This CDR3 is 18 amino acids long. Per germline, CDR1 SGHRS and CDR2 YFSETQ. Trimming removed 3 bases at V and 0 bases at J, with 19 bases between.

This chain links TRBV7-2 with TRBJ2-7; no reliable D call. Trimming pared 3 bases from V and 3 bases from J, leaving 15 bases between. Germline CDR1 and CDR2: SGHTA and FQGNSA. The CDR3 has 15 residues. As DNA, the CDR3 is TGTGCCAGCAGCTTTCCCGGGCGAAATCGCTACGAGCAGTACTTC. Residues: CASSFPGRNRYEQYF.

This clone has only one observation. The chain has TRBV7-8 and TRBJ2-7; 15 bases match TRBD2. Unmatched junction bases numbered 14, after V lost 2 bases and J lost 6 bases. The CDR3 is made up of 19 amino acids. Germline lookup yields CDR1 SGHVS and CDR2 FQNEAQ. CDR3 protein: CASSLTVPLPGLAGGEQYF. CDR3 sequence (DNA): TGTGCCAGCAGCTTAACTGTCCCCCTACCGGGACTAGCGGGAGGCGAGCAGTACTTC.

This chain uses TRBV29-1 with TRBJ1-1, with 8 positions matching TRBD1. V lost 3 bases to trimming and J lost 1 base; unmatched junction nucleotides: 13. The CDR3 loop spans 17 amino acids. Germline V CDR1 and CDR2: SQVTM, ANQGSEA. For the CDR3, the DNA is TGCAGCGTTGATTTCCGGACAGGGCTATGGGCGAACACTGAAGCTTTCTTT. Its translation: CSVDFRTGLWANTEAFF. Together with reference TRBV29-1 and TRBJ1-1, the CDR3 gives the full variable domain: SAVISQKPSRDICQRGTSLTIQCQVDSQVTMMFWYRQQPGQSLTLIATANQGSEATYESGFVIDKFPISRPNLTFSTLTVSNMSPEDSSIYLCSVDFRTGLWANTEAFFGQGTRLTVV.

This chain's CDR3 is CASSPLRTASSGNTIYF. CDR3 bases: TGTGCCAGCTCACCACTGAGGACAGCGAGCTCTGGAAACACCATATATTTT. This sequence joins TRBV18 and TRBJ1-3, with D maybe TRBD1 (6 bases). The CDR3 spans 17 residues. CDR1 is KGHSH, CDR2 LQKENI, per germline. The V gene lost 1 base and the J gene lost 0 bases, with 13 bases spanning the gap.

The chain is built from TRBV25-1 and TRBJ2-7; 7 bases fit TRBD2. The CDR3 runs 14 residues. With V trimmed by 3 bases and J by 2 bases, 4 bases remained unmatched. Per germline, CDR1 MGHDK and CDR2 SYGVNS. The CDR3 DNA reads as TGTGCCAGCAGTGATGCGGGAGAGACCTACGAGCAGTACTTC. This encodes CASSDAGETYEQYF.

Regarding this clone: Compared with germline, one end of the junction differs, possibly owing to a read error. The genes are TRBV6-1 and TRBJ2-7, with D unresolved. The CDR3 is 13 amino acids. The V gene's germline CDR1 is MNHNS and CDR2 SASEGT. For the CDR3, the DNA is TGTGCCAGCAGCGAAGCTAGGCCCTACGAGCAGTACTTC. It yields the protein CASSEARPYEQYF.

The rearrangement links TRBV7-3 to TRBJ2-1; possible D gene TRBD1, 5 bases. Trimming cost V 2 bases and J 5 bases, with 7 bases left between them. CDR1 is SGHTA, CDR2 FQGTGA, per germline. The length of the CDR3 is 13 residues. CDR3 in DNA: TGTGCCAGCAGCTTAGACAGCAACAATGAGCAGTTCTTC. Its protein product is CASSLDSNNEQFF.

The chain couples TRBV28 to TRBJ2-7; D ambiguous. Germline V gene lookup returns CDR1 MDHEN and CDR2 SYDVKM. The V and J ends lost 6 bases and 9 bases respectively, with 18 bases between them. The CDR3 runs to 13 residues. The CDR3 region has the DNA TGTGCCAGCAGCCCCTCACGCCTCTGGGTGCAGTACTTC. Translating gives CASSPSRLWVQYF. Variable domain in full (rest from reference TRBV28 and TRBJ2-7): DVKVTQSSRYLVKRTGEKVFLECVQDMDHENMFWYRQDPGLGLRLIYFSYDVKMKEKGDIPEGYSVSREKKERFSLILESASTNQTSMYLCASSPSRLWVQYFGPGTRLTVT.

The chain carries TRBV10-1 and TRBJ2-7; perhaps TRBD1 as D (6 bases). The CDR3 consists of 11 residues. Germline V gives CDR1 WNHNN, CDR2 SYGVQD (reference sequence). V was shortened by 5 bases and J by 5 bases, with 7 bases between the two germline ends. CDR3 protein: CASSRGNEQYF. CDR3 nucleotides: TGCGCCAGCAGTAGGGGGAACGAGCAGTACTTC.

This clone was seen once. This chain connects TRBV5-4 to TRBJ2-1; D gene uncertain. Trimming cost V 0 bases and J 5 bases, with 15 bases left between them. The germline gives CDR1 SGHNT, CDR2 YYREEE (reference sequence). The CDR3 is made up of 16 amino acids. The CDR3 DNA reads as TGTGCCAGCAGCTTGGGACTCAGGTTCCTAGACAATGAGCAGTTCTTC. This sequence encodes CASSLGLRFLDNEQFF.

This chain joins TRBV5-6 and TRBJ1-3; D may be TRBD1 (5 bases). CDR3 length: 13 residues. Germline V gene sequence: CDR1 SGHDT, CDR2 YYEEEE. V lost 2 bases to trimming and J lost 8 bases, with 11 bases between them. The CDR3 bases are TGTGCCAGCAGCTTAGTCAGGGAAGACACCATATATTTT. Encoded protein: CASSLVREDTIYF.

With regard to this clone: Additional DNA sequences in this sample encode the identical CDR3. V is TRBV25-1 and J is TRBJ2-1; 9 bases are shared with TRBD2. Germline V gene sequence: CDR1 MGHDK, CDR2 SYGVNS. The CDR3 consists of 14 residues. V trimming: 6 bases; J trimming: 4 bases; junction bases outside the gene matches: 4. The CDR3 reads CASSESGRYNEQFF. The CDR3 DNA is TGTGCCAGCAGCGAAAGCGGGAGGTACAATGAGCAGTTCTTC.